Listed below are T cell receptor beta chains from one sample, sequenced in a study of T cell repertoires in aging, cancer and after chemotherapy. TCRdb reprocessed the multiplex PCR reads with MiXCR, giving one entry per CDR3 protein. Here the sample spans about 9,000 distinct CDR3 sequences, about 29% being singletons. Sample: blood. The receptor set was obtained from a human donor in good health. Both conserved end residues are trimmed from each CDR3.

v_gene: TRBV6-6; CDR3aa: ASSYSPGQGYDEQF
v_gene: TRBV6-1; CDR3aa: ASNTGDSYNEQF
v_gene: TRBV5-1; CDR3aa: ASSEDERWYEQY
v_gene: TRBV4-3; CDR3aa: ASSQGGLTTYNEQF
v_gene: TRBV5-6; CDR3aa: ASSLDRGNFNTEAF
v_gene: TRBV27; CDR3aa: ASRTSGGGGANVLT
v_gene: TRBV6-5; CDR3aa: ASSRLTDPGTHSYEQY
v_gene: TRBV6-6; CDR3aa: ASSYSKSGRGTGELF
v_gene: TRBV6-2/TRBV6-3; CDR3aa: ATSPRTPGELF
v_gene: TRBV6-5; CDR3aa: ASRGGGNSPLH
v_gene: TRBV12-3/TRBV12-4; CDR3aa: ASRGTSGGAYTQY
v_gene: TRBV15; CDR3aa: ATSRDVGTYGYT
v_gene: TRBV7-6; CDR3aa: ASSLVGGWQETQY
v_gene: TRBV19; CDR3aa: ASIRQSGIRETQY
v_gene: TRBV5-5; CDR3aa: ASSRTHGYNEQF
v_gene: TRBV6-5; CDR3aa: ASGPRNTGELF
v_gene: TRBV30; CDR3aa: AWTLRRGSTGELF
v_gene: TRBV19; CDR3aa: ASGKYPNTGELF
v_gene: TRBV5-1; CDR3aa: ASSGLTMGAGELF
v_gene: TRBV5-1; CDR3aa: ASRPEGGLSGEQY
v_gene: TRBV24-1; CDR3aa: AAATAGQGNTGELF
v_gene: TRBV30; CDR3aa: AWSAAGALGGPQH
v_gene: TRBV7-2; CDR3aa: ASSGTGEYNQPQH
v_gene: TRBV30; CDR3aa: AWSSKVTRPLSGNTIY
v_gene: TRBV20-1; CDR3aa: SAPGFDADYGYT
v_gene: TRBV27; CDR3aa: ASSSVLTTSTDTQY
v_gene: TRBV24-1; CDR3aa: ATSEAGGGYNKQF
v_gene: TRBV6-6; CDR3aa: ASSYEVGSNEQF
v_gene: TRBV30; CDR3aa: AWSVVIRPGSSPLH
v_gene: TRBV5-1; CDR3aa: ASSLVPTGGSTEAF
v_gene: TRBV12-3/TRBV12-4; CDR3aa: ASSPRGPYNEQF
v_gene: TRBV5-6; CDR3aa: ASTKGSVSGILPWGYT
v_gene: TRBV20-1; CDR3aa: SARDRESEQY
v_gene: TRBV20-1; CDR3aa: SAEKRNTDTQY
v_gene: TRBV10-1; CDR3aa: ASSEQGRETQY
v_gene: TRBV19; CDR3aa: ASSETWKGSPLH
v_gene: TRBV6-5; CDR3aa: ASSYSSSGYYEQY
v_gene: TRBV30; CDR3aa: AWSRDSNQPQH
v_gene: TRBV4-3; CDR3aa: ASSQTGGGTQY
v_gene: TRBV6-1; CDR3aa: ASSKREAGDGYT
v_gene: TRBV30; CDR3aa: AGNDRDGEKLF
v_gene: TRBV7-2; CDR3aa: ASSLRQGLGNEQF
v_gene: TRBV6-2/TRBV6-3; CDR3aa: ASSSPDRGVYEQY
v_gene: TRBV7-2; CDR3aa: ASSSGQAAYEQY
v_gene: TRBV13; CDR3aa: ASSHQNGGDEKLF